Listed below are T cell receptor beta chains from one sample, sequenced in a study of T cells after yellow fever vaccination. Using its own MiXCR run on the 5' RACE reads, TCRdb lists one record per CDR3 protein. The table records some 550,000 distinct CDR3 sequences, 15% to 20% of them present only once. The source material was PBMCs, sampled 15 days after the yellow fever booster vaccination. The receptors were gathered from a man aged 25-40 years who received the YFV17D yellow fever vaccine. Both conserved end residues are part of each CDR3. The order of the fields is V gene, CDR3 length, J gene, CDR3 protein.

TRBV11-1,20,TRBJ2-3,CASSLAQGRRTQWATDTQYF
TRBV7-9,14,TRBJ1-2,CASSLVLALGGYTF
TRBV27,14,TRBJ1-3,CASMTGFSGNTIYF
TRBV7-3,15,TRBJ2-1,CASSSGLTTNNEQFF
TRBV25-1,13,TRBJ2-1,CASSEATGYEQFF
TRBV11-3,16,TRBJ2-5,CASSLGSGRRQETQYF
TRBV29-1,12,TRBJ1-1,CSVAGGNTEAFF
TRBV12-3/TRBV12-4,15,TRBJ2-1,CASSPGTSPYNEQFF
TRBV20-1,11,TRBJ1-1,CSASVGDEAFF
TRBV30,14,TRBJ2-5,CAWSGTSGGETQYF